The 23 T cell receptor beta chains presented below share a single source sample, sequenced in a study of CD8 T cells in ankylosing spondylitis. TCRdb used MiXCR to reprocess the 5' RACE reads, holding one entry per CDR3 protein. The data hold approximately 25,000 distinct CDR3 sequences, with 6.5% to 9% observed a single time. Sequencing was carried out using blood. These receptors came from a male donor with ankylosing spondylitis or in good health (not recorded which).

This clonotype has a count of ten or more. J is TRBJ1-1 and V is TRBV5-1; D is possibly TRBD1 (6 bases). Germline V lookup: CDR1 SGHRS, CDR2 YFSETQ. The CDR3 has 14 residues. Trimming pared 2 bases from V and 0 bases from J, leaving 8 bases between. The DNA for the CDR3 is TGCGCCAGCAGCTTCGGGACATTGAACACTGAAGCTTTCTTT. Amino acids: CASSFGTLNTEAFF.

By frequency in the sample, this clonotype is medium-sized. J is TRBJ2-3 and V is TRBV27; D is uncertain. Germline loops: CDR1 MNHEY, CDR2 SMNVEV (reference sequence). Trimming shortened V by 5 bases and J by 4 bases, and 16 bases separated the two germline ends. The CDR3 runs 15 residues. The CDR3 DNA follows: TGTGCCAGCAGTCCAACAAGAGATCGGGCAGATACGCAGTATTTT. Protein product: CASSPTRDRADTQYF.

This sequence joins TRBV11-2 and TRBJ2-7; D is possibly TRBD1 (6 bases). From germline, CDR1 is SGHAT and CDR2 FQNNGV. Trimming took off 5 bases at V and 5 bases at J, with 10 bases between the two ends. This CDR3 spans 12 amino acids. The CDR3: CASSPQGHEQYV. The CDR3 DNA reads TGTGCCAGCAGCCCACAGGGCCACGAGCAGTACGTC.

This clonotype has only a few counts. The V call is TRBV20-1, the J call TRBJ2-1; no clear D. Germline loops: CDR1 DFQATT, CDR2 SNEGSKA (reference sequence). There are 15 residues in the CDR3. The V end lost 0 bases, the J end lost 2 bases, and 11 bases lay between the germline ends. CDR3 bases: TGCAGTGCTAGAGATCGCGTAAGCACCTACAATGAGCAGTTCTTC. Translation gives CSARDRVSTYNEQFF.

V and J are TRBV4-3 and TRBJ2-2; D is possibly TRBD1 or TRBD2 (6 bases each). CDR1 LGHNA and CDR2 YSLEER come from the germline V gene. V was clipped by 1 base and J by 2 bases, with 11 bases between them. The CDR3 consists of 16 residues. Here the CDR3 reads CASSQGGAINTGELFF. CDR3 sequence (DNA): TGCGCCAGCAGCCAAGGGGGGGCGATTAACACCGGGGAGCTGTTTTTT.

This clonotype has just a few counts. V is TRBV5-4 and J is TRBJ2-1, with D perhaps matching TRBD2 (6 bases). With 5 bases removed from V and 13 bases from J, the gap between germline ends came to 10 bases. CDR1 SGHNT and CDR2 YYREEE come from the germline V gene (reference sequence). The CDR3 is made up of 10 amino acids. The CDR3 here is CASSSGTQFF. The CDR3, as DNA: TGTGCCAGCAGTTCCGGGACTCAGTTCTTC. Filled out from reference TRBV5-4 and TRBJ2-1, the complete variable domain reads ETGVTQSPTHLIKTRGQQVTLRCSSQSGHNTVSWYQQALGQGPQFIFQYYREEENGRGNFPPRFSGLQFPNYSSELNVNALELDDSALYLCASSSGTQFFGPGTRLTVL.

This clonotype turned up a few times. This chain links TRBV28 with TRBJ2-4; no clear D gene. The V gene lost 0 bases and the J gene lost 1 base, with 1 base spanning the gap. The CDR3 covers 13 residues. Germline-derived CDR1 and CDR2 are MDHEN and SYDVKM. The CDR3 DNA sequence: TGTGCCAGCAGTTTATGGGCCAAAAACATTCAGTACTTC. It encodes CASSLWAKNIQYF.

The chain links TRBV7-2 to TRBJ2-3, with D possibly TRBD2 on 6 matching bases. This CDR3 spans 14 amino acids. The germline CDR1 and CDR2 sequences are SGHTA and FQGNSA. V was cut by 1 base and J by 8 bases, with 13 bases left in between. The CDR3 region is CASSLGAGPGTQYF. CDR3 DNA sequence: TGTGCCAGCAGCTTAGGGGCGGGGCCGGGTACGCAGTATTTT.

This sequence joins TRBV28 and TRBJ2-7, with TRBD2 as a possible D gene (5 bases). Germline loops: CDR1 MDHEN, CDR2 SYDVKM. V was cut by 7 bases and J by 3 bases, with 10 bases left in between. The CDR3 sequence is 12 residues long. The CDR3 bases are TGTGCCAGCACCTTTCGGGGCTACGAGCAGTACTTC. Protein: CASTFRGYEQYF.

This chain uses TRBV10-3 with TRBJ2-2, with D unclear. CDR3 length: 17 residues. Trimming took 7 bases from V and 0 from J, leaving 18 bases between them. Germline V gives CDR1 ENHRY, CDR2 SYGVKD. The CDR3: CAIKGSRTNSNTGELFF. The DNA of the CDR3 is TGTGCCATCAAAGGCAGCCGTACAAACTCGAACACCGGGGAGCTGTTTTTT.

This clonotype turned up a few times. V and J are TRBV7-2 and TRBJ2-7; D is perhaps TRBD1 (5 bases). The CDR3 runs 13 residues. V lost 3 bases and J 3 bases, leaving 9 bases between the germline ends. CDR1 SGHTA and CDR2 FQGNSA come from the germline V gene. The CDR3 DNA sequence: TGTGCCAGCAGCTTGGACACCTACTACGAGCAGTACGTC. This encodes CASSLDTYYEQYV.

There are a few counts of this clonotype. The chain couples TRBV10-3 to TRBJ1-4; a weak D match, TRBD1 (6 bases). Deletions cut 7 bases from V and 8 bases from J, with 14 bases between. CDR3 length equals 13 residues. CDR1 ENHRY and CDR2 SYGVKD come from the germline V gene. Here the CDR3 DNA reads TGTGCCATCAAGGGTTCAGGGGACGAAAAACTGTTTTTT. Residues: CAIKGSGDEKLFF.

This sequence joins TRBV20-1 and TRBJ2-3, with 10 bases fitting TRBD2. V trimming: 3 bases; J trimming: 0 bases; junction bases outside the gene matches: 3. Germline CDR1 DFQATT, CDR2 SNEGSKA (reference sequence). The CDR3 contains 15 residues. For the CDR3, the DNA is TGCAGTGCTAGTAGCGGGGGGCGGAGCACAGATACGCAGTATTTT. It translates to CSASSGGRSTDTQYF.

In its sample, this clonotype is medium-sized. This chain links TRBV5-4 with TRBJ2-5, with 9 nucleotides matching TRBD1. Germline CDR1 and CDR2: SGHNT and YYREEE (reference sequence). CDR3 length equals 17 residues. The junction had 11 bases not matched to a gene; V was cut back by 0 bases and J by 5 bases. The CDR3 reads CASSLGSFDRGSETQYF. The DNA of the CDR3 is TGTGCCAGCAGCTTGGGCTCCTTCGACAGGGGGTCGGAGACCCAGTACTTC.

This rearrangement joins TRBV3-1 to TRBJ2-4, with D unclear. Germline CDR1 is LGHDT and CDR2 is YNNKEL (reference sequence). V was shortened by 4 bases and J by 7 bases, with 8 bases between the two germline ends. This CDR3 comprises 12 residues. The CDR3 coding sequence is TGTGCCAGCAGCCCCCGGGCCAACATTCAGTACTTC. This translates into CASSPRANIQYF.

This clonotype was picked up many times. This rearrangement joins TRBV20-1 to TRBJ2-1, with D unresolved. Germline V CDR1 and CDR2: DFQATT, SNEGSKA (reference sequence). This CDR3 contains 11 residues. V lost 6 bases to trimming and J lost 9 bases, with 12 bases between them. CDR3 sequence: CSATRNIEQFF. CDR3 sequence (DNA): TGCAGTGCAACACGGAACATTGAGCAGTTCTTC.

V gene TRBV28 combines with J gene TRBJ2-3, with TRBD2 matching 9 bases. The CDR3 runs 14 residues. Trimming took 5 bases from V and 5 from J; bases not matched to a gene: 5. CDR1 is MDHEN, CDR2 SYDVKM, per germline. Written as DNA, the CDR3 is TGTGCCAGCAGTGTAGCGGGAGTTCAAGATACGCAGTATTTT. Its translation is CASSVAGVQDTQYF.

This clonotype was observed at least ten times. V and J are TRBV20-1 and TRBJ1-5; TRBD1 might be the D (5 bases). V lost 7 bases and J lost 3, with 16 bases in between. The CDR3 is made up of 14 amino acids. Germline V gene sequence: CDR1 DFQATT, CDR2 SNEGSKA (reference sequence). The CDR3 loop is CSGFMGLHNQPQHF. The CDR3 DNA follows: TGCAGTGGTTTCATGGGACTCCACAATCAGCCCCAGCATTTT.

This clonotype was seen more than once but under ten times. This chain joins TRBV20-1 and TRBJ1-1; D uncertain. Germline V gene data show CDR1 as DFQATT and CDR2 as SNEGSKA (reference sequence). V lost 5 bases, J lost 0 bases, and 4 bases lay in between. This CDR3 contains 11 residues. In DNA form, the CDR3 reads TGCAGTGCTCCAGTGAACACTGAAGCTTTCTTT. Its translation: CSAPVNTEAFF.

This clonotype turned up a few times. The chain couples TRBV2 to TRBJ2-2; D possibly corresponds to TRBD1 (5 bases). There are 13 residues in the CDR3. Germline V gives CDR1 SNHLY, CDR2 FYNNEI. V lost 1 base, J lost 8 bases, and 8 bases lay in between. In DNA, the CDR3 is TGTGCCAGCAGTGAAGTCCAGGGAGGGGAGCTGTTTTTT. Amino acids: CASSEVQGGELFF.

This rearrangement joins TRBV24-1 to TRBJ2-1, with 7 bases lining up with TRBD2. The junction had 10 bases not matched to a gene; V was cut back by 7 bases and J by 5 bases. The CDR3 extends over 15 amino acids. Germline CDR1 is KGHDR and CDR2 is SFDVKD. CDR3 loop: CATRAGGGIHNEQFF. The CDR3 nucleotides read TGTGCCACCAGGGCTGGGGGAGGGATTCACAATGAGCAGTTCTTC.

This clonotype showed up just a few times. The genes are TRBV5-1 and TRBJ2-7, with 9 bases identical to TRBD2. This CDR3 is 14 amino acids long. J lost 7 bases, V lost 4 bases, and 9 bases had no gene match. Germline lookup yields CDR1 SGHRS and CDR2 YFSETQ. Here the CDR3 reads CASSQIAGAQEQYF. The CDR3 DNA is TGCGCCAGCAGCCAAATAGCGGGAGCTCAAGAGCAGTACTTC.

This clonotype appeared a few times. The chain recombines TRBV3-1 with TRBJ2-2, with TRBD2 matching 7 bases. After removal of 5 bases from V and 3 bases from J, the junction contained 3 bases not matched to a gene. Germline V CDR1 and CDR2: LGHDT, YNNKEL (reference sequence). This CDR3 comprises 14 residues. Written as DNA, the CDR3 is TGTGCCAGCAGCGGACTAGGTGACACCGGGGAGCTGTTTTTT. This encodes CASSGLGDTGELFF.